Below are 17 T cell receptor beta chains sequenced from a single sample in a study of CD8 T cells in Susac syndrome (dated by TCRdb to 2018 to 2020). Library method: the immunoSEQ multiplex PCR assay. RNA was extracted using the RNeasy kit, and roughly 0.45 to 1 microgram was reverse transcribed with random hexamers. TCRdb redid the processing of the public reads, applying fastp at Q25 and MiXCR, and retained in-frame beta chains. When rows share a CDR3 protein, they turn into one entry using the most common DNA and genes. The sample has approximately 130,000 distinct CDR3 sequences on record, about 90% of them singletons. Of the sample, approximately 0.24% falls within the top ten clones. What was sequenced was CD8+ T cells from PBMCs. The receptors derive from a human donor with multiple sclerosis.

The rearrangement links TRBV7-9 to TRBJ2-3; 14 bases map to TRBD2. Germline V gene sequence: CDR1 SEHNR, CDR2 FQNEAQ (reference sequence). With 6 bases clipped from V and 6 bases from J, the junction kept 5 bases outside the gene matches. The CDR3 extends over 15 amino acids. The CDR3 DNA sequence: TGTGCCAGCAGAACTCGGACTAGCGGGGGGGATACGCAGTATTTT. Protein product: CASRTRTSGGDTQYF.

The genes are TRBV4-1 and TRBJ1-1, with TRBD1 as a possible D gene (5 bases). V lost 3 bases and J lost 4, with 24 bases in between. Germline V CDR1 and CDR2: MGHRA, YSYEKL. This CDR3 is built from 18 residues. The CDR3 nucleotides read TGCGCCAGCAGCCAGATAGGGACCGCAGGCTTGGTAGTCACTGAAGCTTTCTTT. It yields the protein CASSQIGTAGLVVTEAFF.

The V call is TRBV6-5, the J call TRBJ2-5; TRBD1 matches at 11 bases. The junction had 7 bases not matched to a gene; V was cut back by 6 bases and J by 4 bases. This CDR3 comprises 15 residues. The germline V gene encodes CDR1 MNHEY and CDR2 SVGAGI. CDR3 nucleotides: TGTGCCAGCAGGCGGGGACAGGGGGACGGAGAGACCCAGTACTTC. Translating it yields CASRRGQGDGETQYF.

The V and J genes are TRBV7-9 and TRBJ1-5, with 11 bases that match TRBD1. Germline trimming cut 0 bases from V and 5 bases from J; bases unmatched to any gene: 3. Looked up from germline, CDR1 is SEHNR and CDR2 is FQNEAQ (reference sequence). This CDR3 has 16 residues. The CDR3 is CASSLAGTGGDQPQHF. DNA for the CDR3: TGTGCCAGCAGCTTAGCCGGGACAGGGGGGGATCAGCCCCAGCATTTT.

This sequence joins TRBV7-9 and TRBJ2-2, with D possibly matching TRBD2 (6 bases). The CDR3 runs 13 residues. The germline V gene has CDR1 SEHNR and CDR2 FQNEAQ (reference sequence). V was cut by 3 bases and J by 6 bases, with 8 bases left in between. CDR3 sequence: CASSFGGAGELFF. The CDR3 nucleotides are TGTGCCAGCAGCTTCGGGGGAGCCGGGGAGCTGTTTTTT. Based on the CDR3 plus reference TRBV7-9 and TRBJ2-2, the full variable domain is DTGVSQNPRHKITKRGQNVTFRCDPISEHNRLYWYRQTLGQGPEFLTYFQNEAQLEKSRLLSDRFSAERPKGSFSTLEIQRTEQGDSAMYLCASSFGGAGELFFGEGSRLTVL.

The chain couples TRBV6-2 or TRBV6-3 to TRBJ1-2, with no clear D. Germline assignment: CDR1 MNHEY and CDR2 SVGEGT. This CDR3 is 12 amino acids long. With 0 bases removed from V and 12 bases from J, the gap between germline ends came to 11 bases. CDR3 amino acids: CASSYSGGNHTF. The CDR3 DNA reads TGTGCCAGCAGTTACTCAGGAGGGAACCACACCTTC.

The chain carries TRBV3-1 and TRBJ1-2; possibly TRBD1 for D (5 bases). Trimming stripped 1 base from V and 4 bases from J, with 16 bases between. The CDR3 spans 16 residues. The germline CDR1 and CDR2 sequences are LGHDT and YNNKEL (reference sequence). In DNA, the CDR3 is TGTGCCAGCAGCCAAGTCCCAGGGCTTCAGGTCTATGGCTACACCTTC. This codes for CASSQVPGLQVYGYTF.

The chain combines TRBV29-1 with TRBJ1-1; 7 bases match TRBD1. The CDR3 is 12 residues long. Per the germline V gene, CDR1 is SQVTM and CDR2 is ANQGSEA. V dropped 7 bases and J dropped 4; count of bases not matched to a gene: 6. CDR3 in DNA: TGCAGCGCAGCACGGACAGGCACTGAAGCTTTCTTT. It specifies CSAARTGTEAFF. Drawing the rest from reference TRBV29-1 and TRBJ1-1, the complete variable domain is SAVISQKPSRDICQRGTSLTIQCQVDSQVTMMFWYRQQPGQSLTLIATANQGSEATYESGFVIDKFPISRPNLTFSTLTVSNMSPEDSSIYLCSAARTGTEAFFGQGTRLTVV.

Here the CDR3 reads CASRDGWGSNEQFF. Here the CDR3 DNA reads TGTGCCAGCAGAGACGGTTGGGGTAGTAATGAGCAGTTCTTC. The V gene is TRBV6-1, the J gene TRBJ2-1, with no clear D. Trimming left V 6 bases short and J 7 bases short, with 16 bases between. This CDR3 comprises 14 residues. Looked up from germline, CDR1 is MNHNS and CDR2 is SASEGT.

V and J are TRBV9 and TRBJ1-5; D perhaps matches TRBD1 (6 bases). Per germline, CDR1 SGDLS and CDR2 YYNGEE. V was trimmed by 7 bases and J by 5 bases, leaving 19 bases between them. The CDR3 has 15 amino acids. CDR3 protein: CASFLRRDTDQPQHF. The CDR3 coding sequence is TGTGCCAGCTTCCTCCGGCGGGACACTGATCAGCCCCAGCATTTT.

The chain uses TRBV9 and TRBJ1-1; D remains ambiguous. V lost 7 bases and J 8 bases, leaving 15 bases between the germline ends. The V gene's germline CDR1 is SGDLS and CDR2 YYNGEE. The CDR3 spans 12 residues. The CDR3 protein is CASGLIPTEAFF. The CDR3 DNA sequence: TGTGCCAGCGGATTAATTCCGACAGAAGCTTTCTTT.

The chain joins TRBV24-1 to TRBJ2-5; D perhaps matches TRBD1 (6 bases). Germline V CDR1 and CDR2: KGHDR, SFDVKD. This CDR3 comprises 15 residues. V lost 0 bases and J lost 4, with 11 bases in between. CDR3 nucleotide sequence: TGTGCCACCAGTGATTTGGCAGGGGAAGGAGAGACCCAGTACTTC. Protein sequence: CATSDLAGEGETQYF.

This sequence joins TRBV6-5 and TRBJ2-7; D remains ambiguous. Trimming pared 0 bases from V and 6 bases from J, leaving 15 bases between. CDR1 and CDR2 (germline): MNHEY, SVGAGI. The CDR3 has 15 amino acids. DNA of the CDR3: TGTGCCAGCAGTTACTCGGCCAACTCCAGTCCCGAGCAGTACTTC. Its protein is CASSYSANSSPEQYF.

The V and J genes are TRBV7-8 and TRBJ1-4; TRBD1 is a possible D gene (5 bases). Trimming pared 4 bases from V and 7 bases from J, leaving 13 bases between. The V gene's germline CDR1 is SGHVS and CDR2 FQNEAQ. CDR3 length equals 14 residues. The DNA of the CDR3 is TGTGCCAGCAGCTACCACTCGGGGGGTGAAAAACTGTTTTTT. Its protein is CASSYHSGGEKLFF.

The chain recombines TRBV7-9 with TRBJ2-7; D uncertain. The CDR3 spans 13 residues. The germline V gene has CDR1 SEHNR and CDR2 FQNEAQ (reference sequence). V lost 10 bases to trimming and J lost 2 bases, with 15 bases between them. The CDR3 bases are TGTGCCACAACAGACTCCCATACCTACGAGCAGTACTTC. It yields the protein CATTDSHTYEQYF.

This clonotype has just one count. The CDR3 reads CSANSYTPPDTQYF. CDR3 bases: TGCAGTGCTAACAGCTACACTCCTCCAGATACGCAGTATTTT. The V call is TRBV20-1, the J call TRBJ2-3; D uncertain. Trimming stripped 4 bases from V and 4 bases from J, with 15 bases between. The germline CDR1 and CDR2 sequences are DFQATT and SNEGSKA (reference sequence). There are 14 residues in the CDR3.

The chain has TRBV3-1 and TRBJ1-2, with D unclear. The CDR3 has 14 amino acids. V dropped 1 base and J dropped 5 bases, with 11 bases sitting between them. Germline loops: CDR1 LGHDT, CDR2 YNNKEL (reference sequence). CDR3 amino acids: CASSQGFGEYGYTF. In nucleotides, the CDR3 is TGTGCCAGCAGCCAAGGGTTTGGGGAATATGGCTACACCTTC.